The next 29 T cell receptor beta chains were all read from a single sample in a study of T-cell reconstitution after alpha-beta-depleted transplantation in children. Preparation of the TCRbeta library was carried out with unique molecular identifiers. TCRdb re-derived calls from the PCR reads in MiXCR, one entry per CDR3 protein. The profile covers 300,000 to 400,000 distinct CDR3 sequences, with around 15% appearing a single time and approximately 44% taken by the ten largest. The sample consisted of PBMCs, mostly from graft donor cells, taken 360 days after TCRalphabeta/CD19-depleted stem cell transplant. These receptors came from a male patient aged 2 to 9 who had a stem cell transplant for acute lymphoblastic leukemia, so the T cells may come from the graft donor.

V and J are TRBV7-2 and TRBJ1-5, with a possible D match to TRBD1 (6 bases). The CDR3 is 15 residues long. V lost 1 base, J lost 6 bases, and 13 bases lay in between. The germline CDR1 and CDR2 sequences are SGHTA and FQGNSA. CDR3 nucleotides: TGTGCCAGCAGCTTAGGAAACAGGGCCGGTCAGCCCCAGCATTTT. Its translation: CASSLGNRAGQPQHF.

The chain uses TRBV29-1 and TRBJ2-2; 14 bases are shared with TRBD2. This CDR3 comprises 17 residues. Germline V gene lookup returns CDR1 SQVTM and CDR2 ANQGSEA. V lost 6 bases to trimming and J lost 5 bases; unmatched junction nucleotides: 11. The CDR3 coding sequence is TGCAGCGTGGGTGGGACTAGCGGGAGTTTAGGGACCGGGGAGCTGTTTTTT. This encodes CSVGGTSGSLGTGELFF.

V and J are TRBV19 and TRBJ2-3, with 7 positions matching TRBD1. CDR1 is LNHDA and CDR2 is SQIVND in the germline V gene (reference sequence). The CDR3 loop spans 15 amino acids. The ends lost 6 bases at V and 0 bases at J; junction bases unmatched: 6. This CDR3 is CASSPGTASTDTQYF. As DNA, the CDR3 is TGTGCCAGTAGCCCCGGGACAGCTAGCACAGATACGCAGTATTTT.

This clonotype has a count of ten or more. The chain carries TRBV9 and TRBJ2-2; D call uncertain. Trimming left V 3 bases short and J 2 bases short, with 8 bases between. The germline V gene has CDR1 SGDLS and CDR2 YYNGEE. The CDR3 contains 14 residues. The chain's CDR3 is CASSDSPNTGELFF. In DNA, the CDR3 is TGTGCCAGCAGCGACAGCCCTAACACCGGGGAGCTGTTTTTT.

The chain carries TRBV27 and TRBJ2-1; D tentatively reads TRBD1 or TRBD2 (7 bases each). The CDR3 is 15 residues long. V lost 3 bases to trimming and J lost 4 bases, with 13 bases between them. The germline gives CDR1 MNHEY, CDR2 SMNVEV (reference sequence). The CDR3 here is CASSFRGGPYNEQFF. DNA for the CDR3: TGTGCCAGCAGTTTCAGGGGGGGACCTTACAATGAGCAGTTCTTC.

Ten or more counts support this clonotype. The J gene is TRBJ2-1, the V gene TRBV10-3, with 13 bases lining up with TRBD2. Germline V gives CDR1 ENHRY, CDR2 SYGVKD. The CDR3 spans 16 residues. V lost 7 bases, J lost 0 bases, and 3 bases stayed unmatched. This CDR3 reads CAIIRTSGSSYNEQFF. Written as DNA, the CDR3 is TGTGCCATCATTCGGACTAGCGGGAGCTCCTACAATGAGCAGTTCTTC.

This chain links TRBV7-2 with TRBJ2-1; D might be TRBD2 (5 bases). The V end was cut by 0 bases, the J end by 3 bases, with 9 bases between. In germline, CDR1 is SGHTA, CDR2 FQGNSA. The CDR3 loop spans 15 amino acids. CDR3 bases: TGTGCCAGCAGCTTAGCCTCTAGCTTCTACAATGAGCAGTTCTTC. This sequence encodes CASSLASSFYNEQFF.

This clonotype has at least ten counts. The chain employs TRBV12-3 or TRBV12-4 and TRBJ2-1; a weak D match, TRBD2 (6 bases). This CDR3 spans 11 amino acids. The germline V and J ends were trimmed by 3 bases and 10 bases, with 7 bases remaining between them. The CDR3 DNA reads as TGTGCCAGCAGTTTTCGGGGGGAGCAGTTCTTC. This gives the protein CASSFRGEQFF.

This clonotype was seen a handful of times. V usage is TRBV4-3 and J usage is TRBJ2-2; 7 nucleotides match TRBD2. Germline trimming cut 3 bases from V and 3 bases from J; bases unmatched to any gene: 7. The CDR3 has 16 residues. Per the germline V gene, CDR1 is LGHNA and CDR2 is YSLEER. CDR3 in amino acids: CASSHLAGRDTGELFF. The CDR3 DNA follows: TGCGCCAGCAGCCATTTAGCGGGTCGGGACACCGGGGAGCTGTTTTTT.

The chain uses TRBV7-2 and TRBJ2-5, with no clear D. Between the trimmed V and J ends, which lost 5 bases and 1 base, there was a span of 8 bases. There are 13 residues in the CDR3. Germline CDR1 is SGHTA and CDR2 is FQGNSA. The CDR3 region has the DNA TGTGCCAGCAGCGCCCCTAGCCAAGAGACCCAGTACTTC. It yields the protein CASSAPSQETQYF. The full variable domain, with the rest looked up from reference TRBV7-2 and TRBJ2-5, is GAGVSQSPSNKVTEKGKDVELRCDPISGHTALYWYRQSLGQGLEFLIYFQGNSAPDKSGLPSDRFSAERTGGSVSTLTIQRTQQEDSAVYLCASSAPSQETQYFGPGTRLLVL.

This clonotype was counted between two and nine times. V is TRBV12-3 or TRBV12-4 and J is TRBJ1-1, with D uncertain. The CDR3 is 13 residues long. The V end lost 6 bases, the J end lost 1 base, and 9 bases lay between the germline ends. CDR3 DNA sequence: TGTGCCAGCAGAGTACTGACGAACACTGAAGCTTTCTTT. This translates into CASRVLTNTEAFF.

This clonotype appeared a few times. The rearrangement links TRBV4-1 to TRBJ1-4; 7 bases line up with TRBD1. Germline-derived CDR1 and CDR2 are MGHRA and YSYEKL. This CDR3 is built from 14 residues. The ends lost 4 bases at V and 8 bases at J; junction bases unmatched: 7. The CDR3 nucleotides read TGCGCCAGCAGCCCACGGGACAGTGCGGAAAAACTGTTTTTT. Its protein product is CASSPRDSAEKLFF.

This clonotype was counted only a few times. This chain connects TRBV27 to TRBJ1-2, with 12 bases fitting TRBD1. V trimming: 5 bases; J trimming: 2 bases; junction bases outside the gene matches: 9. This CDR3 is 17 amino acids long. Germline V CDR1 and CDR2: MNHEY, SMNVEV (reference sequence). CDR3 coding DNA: TGTGCCAGCAGTCTCCGGGACAGGGGGCAAGGAAACTATGGCTACACCTTC. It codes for CASSLRDRGQGNYGYTF.

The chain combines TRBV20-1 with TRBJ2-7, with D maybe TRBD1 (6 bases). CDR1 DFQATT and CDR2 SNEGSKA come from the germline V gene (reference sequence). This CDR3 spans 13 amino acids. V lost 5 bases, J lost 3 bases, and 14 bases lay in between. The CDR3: CSAYFGQSYEQYF. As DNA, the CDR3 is TGCAGTGCTTACTTTGGACAGAGCTACGAGCAGTACTTC.

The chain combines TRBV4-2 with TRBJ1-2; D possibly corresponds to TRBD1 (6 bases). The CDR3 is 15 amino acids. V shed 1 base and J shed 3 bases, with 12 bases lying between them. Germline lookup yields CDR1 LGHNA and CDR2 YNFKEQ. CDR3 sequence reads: CASSQVKTGHYGYTF. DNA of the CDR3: TGTGCCAGCAGCCAAGTCAAAACAGGGCACTATGGCTACACCTTC.

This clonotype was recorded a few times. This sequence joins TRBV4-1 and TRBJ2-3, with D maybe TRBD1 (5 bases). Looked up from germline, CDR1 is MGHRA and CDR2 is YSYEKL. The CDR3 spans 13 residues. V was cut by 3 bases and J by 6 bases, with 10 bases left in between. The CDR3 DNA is TGCGCCAGCAGCCAGGTACACAGGGATACGCAGTATTTT. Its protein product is CASSQVHRDTQYF.

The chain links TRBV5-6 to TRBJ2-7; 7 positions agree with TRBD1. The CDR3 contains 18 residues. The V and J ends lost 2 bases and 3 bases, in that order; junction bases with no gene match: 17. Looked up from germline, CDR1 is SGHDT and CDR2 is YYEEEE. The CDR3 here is CASSFFARDSKRYYEQYF. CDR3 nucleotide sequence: TGTGCCAGCAGCTTCTTTGCCCGGGACAGCAAACGTTACTACGAGCAGTACTTC. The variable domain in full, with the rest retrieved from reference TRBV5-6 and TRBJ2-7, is DAGVTQSPTHLIKTRGQQVTLRCSPKSGHDTVSWYQQALGQGPQFIFQYYEEEERQRGNFPDRFSGHQFPNYSSELNVNALLLGDSALYLCASSFFARDSKRYYEQYFGPGTRLTVT.

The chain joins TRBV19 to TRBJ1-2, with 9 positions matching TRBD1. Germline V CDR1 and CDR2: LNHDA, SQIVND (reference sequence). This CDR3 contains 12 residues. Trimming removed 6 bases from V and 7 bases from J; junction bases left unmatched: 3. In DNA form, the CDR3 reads TGTGCCAGTAGAACAGGGGGCACTGGCTACACCTTC. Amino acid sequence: CASRTGGTGYTF.

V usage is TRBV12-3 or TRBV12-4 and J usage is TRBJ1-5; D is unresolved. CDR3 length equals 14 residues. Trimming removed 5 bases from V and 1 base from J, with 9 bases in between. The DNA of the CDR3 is TGTGCCAGCAGTGGGGTGGGGAGCAATCAGCCCCAGCATTTT. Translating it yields CASSGVGSNQPQHF.

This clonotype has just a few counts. The CDR3 is CASSQDARLSSQPQHF. The CDR3 coding sequence is TGCGCCAGCAGCCAGGATGCACGGTTGAGTAGTCAGCCCCAGCATTTT. This sequence joins TRBV4-3 and TRBJ1-5; D is unresolved. The CDR3 length is 16 residues. V lost 3 bases, J lost 6 bases, and 18 bases lay in between. Germline V gene data show CDR1 as LGHNA and CDR2 as YSLEER.

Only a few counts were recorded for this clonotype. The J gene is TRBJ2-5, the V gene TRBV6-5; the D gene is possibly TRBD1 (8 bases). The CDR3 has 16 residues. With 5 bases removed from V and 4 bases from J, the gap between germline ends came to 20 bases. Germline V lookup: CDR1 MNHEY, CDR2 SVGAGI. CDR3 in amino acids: CASSLRTGRARETQYF. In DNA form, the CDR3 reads TGTGCCAGCAGTCTTAGGACAGGGAGGGCACGAGAGACCCAGTACTTC.

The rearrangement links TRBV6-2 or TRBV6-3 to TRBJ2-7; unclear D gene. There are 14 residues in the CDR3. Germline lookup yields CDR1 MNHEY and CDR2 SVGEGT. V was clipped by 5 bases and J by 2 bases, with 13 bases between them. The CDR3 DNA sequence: TGTGCCAGCAGTAGAAGTCCTATTACCTACGAGCAGTACTTC. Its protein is CASSRSPITYEQYF.

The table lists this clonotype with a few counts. CDR3 region: CASSIGQGYTEAFF. In DNA form, the CDR3 reads TGTGCCAGTAGTATCGGACAGGGATACACTGAAGCTTTCTTT. The genes are TRBV19 and TRBJ1-1; 8 nucleotides align to TRBD1. CDR1 and CDR2 (germline): LNHDA, SQIVND (reference sequence). J was trimmed by 3 bases and V by 3 bases; bases with no gene match: 3. The CDR3 length is 14 residues. The entire variable domain, with the rest obtained from reference TRBV19 and TRBJ1-1, is as follows: DGGITQSPKYLFRKEGQNVTLSCEQNLNHDAMYWYRQDPGQGLRLIYYSQIVNDFQKGDIAEGYSVSREKKESFPLTVTSAQKNPTAFYLCASSIGQGYTEAFFGQGTRLTVV.

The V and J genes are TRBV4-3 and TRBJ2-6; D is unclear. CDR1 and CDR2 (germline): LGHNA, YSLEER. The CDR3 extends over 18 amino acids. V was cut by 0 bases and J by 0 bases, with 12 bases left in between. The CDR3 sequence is CASSQERFFVSGANVLTF. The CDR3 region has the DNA TGCGCCAGCAGCCAAGAAAGGTTTTTCGTCTCTGGGGCCAACGTCCTGACTTTC.

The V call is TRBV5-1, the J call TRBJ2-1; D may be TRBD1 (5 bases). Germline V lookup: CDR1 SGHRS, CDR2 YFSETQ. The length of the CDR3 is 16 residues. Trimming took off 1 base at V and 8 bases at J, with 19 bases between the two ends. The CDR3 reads CASSLWLIGDRDEQFF. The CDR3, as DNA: TGCGCCAGCAGCTTGTGGTTAATAGGGGATAGGGATGAGCAGTTCTTC.

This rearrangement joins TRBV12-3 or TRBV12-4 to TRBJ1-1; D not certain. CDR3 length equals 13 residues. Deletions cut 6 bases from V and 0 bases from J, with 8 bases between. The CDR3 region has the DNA TGTGCCAGCAGGGTAGGTATGAACACTGAAGCTTTCTTT. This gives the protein CASRVGMNTEAFF.

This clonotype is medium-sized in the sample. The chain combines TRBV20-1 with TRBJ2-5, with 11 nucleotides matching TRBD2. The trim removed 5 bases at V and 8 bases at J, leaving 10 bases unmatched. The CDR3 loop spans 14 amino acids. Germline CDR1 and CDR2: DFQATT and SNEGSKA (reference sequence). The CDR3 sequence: CSAPTSGTLGTQYF. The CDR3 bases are TGCAGTGCTCCGACTAGCGGGACGCTGGGAACCCAGTACTTC.

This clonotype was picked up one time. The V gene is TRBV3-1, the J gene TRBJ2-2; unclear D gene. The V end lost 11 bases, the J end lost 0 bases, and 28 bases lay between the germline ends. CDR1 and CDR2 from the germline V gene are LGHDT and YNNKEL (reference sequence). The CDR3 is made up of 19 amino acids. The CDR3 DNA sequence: TGTGCCTTCAGTTTAAACGGGTTGTTTGTGGGAACGAACACCGGGGAGCTGTTTTTT. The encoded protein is CAFSLNGLFVGTNTGELFF. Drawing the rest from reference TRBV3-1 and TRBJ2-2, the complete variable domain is DTAVSQTPKYLVTQMGNDKSIKCEQNLGHDTMYWYKQDSKKFLKIMFSYNNKELIINETVPNRFSPKSPDKAHLNLHINSLELGDSAVYFCAFSLNGLFVGTNTGELFFGEGSRLTVL.

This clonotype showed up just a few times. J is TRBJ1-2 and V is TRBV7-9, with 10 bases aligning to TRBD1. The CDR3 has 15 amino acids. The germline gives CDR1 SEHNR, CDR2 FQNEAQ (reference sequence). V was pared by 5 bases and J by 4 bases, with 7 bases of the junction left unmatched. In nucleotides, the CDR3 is TGTGCCAGCAGCGAGACAGGGGGCGCTGGCTATGGCTACACCTTC. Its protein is CASSETGGAGYGYTF.